This entry lists 17 T cell receptor beta chains sequenced from one sample in a study of blood T cell repertoires in COVID-19. The method was immunoSEQ multiplex PCR; TCRdb's version includes in-frame clones alone and lacks a portion of them. The data hold about 210,000 clones, with about 88% observed a single time. Sequenced input: PBMCs or T cells enriched from blood (not recorded which). The receptors shown here come from a woman in her forties in a cohort exposed to, infected with or recovered from COVID-19 (not recorded which).

This chain joins TRBV19 and TRBJ2-1, with a possible D match to TRBD2 (7 bases). Germline CDR1 reads LNHDA; CDR2 reads SQIVND (reference sequence). The CDR3 sequence is 16 residues long. V was pared by 4 bases and J by 6 bases, with 19 bases between. This chain's CDR3 is CASSNRGGVRANEQFF. The CDR3 bases are TGTGCCAGTAGTAATAGGGGGGGCGTTCGAGCCAATGAGCAGTTCTTC.

This sequence joins TRBV11-2 and TRBJ1-1; TRBD1 might be the D (6 bases). Germline V CDR1 and CDR2: SGHAT, FQNNGV. The CDR3 totals 13 residues. V lost 4 bases, J lost 5 bases, and 11 bases lay in between. The DNA for the CDR3 is TGTGCCAGCAGCTGGGGGCGAGATACTGAAGCTTTCTTT. It translates to CASSWGRDTEAFF.

This chain uses TRBV19 with TRBJ1-3; D uncertain. Trimming cost V 4 bases and J 1 base, with 14 bases left between them. Germline-derived CDR1 and CDR2 are LNHDA and SQIVND (reference sequence). This CDR3 has 16 residues. The CDR3 bases are TGTGCCAGTAGTACCCGGTCGCGAGCATCTGGAAACACCATATATTTT. This translates into CASSTRSRASGNTIYF. The whole variable domain, filled in from reference TRBV19 and TRBJ1-3, reads DGGITQSPKYLFRKEGQNVTLSCEQNLNHDAMYWYRQDPGQGLRLIYYSQIVNDFQKGDIAEGYSVSREKKESFPLTVTSAQKNPTAFYLCASSTRSRASGNTIYFGEGSWLTVV.

V usage is TRBV7-6 and J usage is TRBJ1-1, with a weak D call TRBD1 (5 bases). Germline V gene sequence: CDR1 SGHVS, CDR2 FNYEAQ. This CDR3 comprises 18 residues. V gave up 5 bases and J gave up 1 base, with 23 bases separating them. The CDR3 DNA is TGTGCCAGCAGCCCGAGAGCGATTAGGCAGGGATGGAACACTGAAGCTTTCTTT. Its protein product is CASSPRAIRQGWNTEAFF.

The V gene is TRBV27, the J gene TRBJ2-7, with TRBD1 matching over 9 bases. The CDR3 is 14 amino acids. CDR1 is MNHEY and CDR2 is SMNVEV in the germline V gene (reference sequence). J was trimmed by 6 bases and V by 0 bases; bases with no gene match: 3. The CDR3 DNA is TGTGCCAGCAGTTTATCGGGACAGGGAAGCGAGCAGTACTTC. Translating it yields CASSLSGQGSEQYF.

V gene TRBV4-1 combines with J gene TRBJ2-7; 7 nucleotides agree with TRBD2. There are 17 residues in the CDR3. Germline assignment: CDR1 MGHRA and CDR2 YSYEKL. Unmatched junction bases numbered 15, after V lost 4 bases and J lost 3 bases. The CDR3 nucleotides are TGCGCCAGCAGCCGAAGCAGGGCTAGCGGTCACCTCTACGAGCAGTACTTC. Translation gives CASSRSRASGHLYEQYF.

This clone was counted ten times or more. CDR3 bases: TGTGCCAGCAGCGCGGACAGGGGAGTGGAAAAACTGTTTTTT. Amino acids: CASSADRGVEKLFF. The V call is TRBV9, the J call TRBJ1-4; 9 bases fit TRBD1. Germline V gene lookup returns CDR1 SGDLS and CDR2 YYNGEE. Losses at the gene ends were 3 bases for V and 8 bases for J; bases not matched to a gene: 5. The CDR3 runs 14 residues.

V and J are TRBV10-2 and TRBJ1-5, with TRBD1 as a possible D gene (5 bases). Germline V gene lookup returns CDR1 WSHSY and CDR2 SAAADI. V gave up 6 bases and J gave up 0 bases, with 6 bases separating them. The CDR3 has 13 amino acids. The CDR3 spells CASRDSSNQPQHF. In DNA, the CDR3 is TGCGCCAGCAGAGACAGTAGCAATCAGCCCCAGCATTTT.

The chain is built from TRBV7-2 and TRBJ2-3; 7 bases are shared with TRBD2. CDR1 and CDR2 from the germline V gene are SGHTA and FQGNSA. The junction had 14 bases not matched to a gene; V was cut back by 6 bases and J by 8 bases. The CDR3 sequence is 15 residues long. The CDR3 coding sequence is TGTGCCAGCAGGCGGGGACTATTAGAATCCGCTACGCAGTATTTT. As protein: CASRRGLLESATQYF.

The genes are TRBV27 and TRBJ2-1, with D perhaps TRBD2 (5 bases). Looked up from germline, CDR1 is MNHEY and CDR2 is SMNVEV (reference sequence). The CDR3 is 17 residues long. Trimming took 4 bases from V and 0 from J, leaving 16 bases between them. The CDR3 region has the DNA TGTGCCAGCAGTTCCCAGACGGACTCAAGCTCCTACAATGAGCAGTTCTTC. Its translation: CASSSQTDSSSYNEQFF.

This chain links TRBV24-1 with TRBJ2-3; 10 bases fit TRBD2. Germline CDR1 is KGHDR and CDR2 is SFDVKD. The CDR3 has 17 residues. Germline trimming cut 3 bases from V and 0 bases from J; bases unmatched to any gene: 5. CDR3 sequence: CATSDQRTSGSTDTQYF. As DNA, the CDR3 is TGTGCCACCAGTGATCAACGGACTAGCGGAAGCACAGATACGCAGTATTTT.

The chain links TRBV9 to TRBJ2-1; weak D call: TRBD2 (5 bases). Germline CDR1 and CDR2: SGDLS and YYNGEE. Trimming removed 0 bases from V and 10 bases from J, with 8 bases in between. The CDR3 has 12 amino acids. The CDR3: CASSVGRAEQFF. CDR3 sequence (DNA): TGTGCCAGCAGCGTAGGGCGGGCGGAGCAGTTCTTC.

In this sample, this clone turned up once. The CDR3 reads CASTGTSNTEAFF. The CDR3 DNA is TGTGCCAGTACCGGGACATCGAACACTGAAGCTTTCTTT. This sequence joins TRBV2 and TRBJ1-1; TRBD1 might be the D (6 bases). The CDR3 contains 13 residues. Trimming left V 9 bases short and J 1 base short, with 12 bases between. The germline gives CDR1 SNHLY, CDR2 FYNNEI.

DNA of the CDR3: TGTGCCAGTAAAGGGGGCACCGGGGAGCTGTTTTTT. This encodes CASKGGTGELFF. J is TRBJ2-2 and V is TRBV19, with D perhaps matching TRBD1 (6 bases). Germline V gene data show CDR1 as LNHDA and CDR2 as SQIVND (reference sequence). Deletions cut 7 bases from V and 4 bases from J, with 7 bases between. The CDR3 totals 12 residues.

V gene TRBV4-2 combines with J gene TRBJ1-5; a possible D gene is TRBD1 (5 bases). V was clipped by 0 bases and J by 5 bases, with 11 bases between them. CDR3 length equals 15 residues. The V gene's germline CDR1 is LGHNA and CDR2 YNFKEQ. DNA for the CDR3: TGTGCCAGCAGCCAAGATTTCGGGGGAGATCAGCCCCAGCATTTT. Translated, it gives CASSQDFGGDQPQHF.

The V and J genes are TRBV5-1 and TRBJ1-2; the D gene is possibly TRBD1 (6 bases). Germline V gives CDR1 SGHRS, CDR2 YFSETQ. V dropped 2 bases and J dropped 6 bases, with 14 bases sitting between them. The CDR3 consists of 14 residues. The CDR3 region is CASSFSGGADGYTF. The CDR3 bases are TGCGCCAGCAGCTTCTCTGGGGGGGCTGATGGCTACACCTTC.

This clone was found a few times. The V gene is TRBV4-1, the J gene TRBJ2-5; TRBD1 agrees at 12 bases. CDR3 size: 15 residues. Unmatched junction bases numbered 9, after V lost 0 bases and J lost 13 bases. Germline V gene sequence: CDR1 MGHRA, CDR2 YSYEKL. CDR3 amino acids: CASSQDPGTGGPRYF. The CDR3 DNA sequence: TGCGCCAGCAGCCAAGATCCCGGGACAGGGGGCCCTCGGTACTTC.